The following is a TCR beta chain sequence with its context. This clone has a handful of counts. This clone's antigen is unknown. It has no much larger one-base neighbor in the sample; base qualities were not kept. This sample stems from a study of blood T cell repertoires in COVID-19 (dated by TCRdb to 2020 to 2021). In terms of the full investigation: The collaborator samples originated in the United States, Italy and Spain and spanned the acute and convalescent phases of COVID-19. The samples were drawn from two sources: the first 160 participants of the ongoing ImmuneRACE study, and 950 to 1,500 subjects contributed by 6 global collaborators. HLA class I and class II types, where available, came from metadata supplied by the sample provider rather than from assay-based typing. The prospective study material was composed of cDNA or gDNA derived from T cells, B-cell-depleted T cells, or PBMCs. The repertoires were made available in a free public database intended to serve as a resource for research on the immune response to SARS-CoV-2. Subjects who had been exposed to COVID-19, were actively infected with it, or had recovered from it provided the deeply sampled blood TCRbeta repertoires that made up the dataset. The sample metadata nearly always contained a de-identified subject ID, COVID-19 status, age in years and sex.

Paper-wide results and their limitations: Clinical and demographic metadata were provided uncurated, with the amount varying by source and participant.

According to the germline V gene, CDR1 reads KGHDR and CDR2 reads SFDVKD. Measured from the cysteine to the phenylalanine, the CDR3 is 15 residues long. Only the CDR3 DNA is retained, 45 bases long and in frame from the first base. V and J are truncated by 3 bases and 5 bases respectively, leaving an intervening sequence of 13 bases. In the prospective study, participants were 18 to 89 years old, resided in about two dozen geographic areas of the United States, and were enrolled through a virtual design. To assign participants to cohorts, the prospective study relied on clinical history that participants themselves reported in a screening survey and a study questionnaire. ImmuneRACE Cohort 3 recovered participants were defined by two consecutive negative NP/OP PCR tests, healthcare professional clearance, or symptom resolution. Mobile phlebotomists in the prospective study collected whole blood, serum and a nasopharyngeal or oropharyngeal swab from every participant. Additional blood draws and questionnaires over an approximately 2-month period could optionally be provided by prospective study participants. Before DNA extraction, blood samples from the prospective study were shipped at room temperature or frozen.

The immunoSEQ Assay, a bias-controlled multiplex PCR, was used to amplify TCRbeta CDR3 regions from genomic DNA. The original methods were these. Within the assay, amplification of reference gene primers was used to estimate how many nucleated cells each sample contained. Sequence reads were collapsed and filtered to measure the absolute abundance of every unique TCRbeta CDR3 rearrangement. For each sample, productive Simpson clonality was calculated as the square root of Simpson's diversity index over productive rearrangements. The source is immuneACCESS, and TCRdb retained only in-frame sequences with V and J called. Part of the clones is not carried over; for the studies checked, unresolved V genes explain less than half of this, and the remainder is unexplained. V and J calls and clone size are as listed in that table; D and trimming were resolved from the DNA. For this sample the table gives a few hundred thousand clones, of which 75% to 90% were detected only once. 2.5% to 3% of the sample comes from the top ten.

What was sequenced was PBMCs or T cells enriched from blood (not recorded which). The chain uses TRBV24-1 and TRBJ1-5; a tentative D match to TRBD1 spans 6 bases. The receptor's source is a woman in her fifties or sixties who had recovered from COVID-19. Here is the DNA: TGTGCCACCAGTGATCCCCGGACAGCAGATCAGCCCCAGCATTTT. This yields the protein CATSDPRTADQPQHF.